These T cell receptor beta chains were read from a single sample in a study of T cell responses to AZD1222 COVID-19 vaccine. Measured with immunoSEQ multiplex PCR; TCRdb has only the in-frame clones, and not every one. The sample records 200,000 or so clones, 94% being singletons. The input for sequencing was peripheral blood, taken on day 0 of AZD1222 vaccination. The receptors were sampled from an adult in good health. CDR3s include the opening cysteine and the closing phenylalanine or tryptophan. A D gene is named only where the DNA matches it firmly. Some rows mark clone size as missing; the rest say once, few, many or name a class of expanded clone.

clone size	D gene	J gene	V gene	CDR3 DNA	CDR3 protein
-	-	TRBJ1-1	TRBV5-4	TGTGCCAGCAGCTTGTGGATGAACACTGAAGCTTTCTTT	CASSLWMNTEAFF
-	-	TRBJ1-4	TRBV4-1	TGCGCCAGCAGCCAAGATCTAGTAGCTAATGAAAAACTGTTTTTT	CASSQDLVANEKLFF
-	TRBD2	TRBJ2-2	TRBV5-1	TGCGCCAGCAGCTTGAGAGGACTAGCGACTACTAACACCGGGGAGCTGTTTTTT	CASSLRGLATTNTGELFF
-	-	TRBJ1-6	TRBV2	TGTGCCAGCATGACTGATTCACCCCTCCACTTT	CASMTDSPLHF
-	-	TRBJ2-7	TRBV6-5	TGTGCCAGCGGCCCCACCACCTACGAGCAGTACTTC	CASGPTTYEQYF
-	-	TRBJ2-2	TRBV11-3	TGTGCCAGCAGCTTAGAGGTTAACGGGGAGCTGTTTTTT	CASSLEVNGELFF
-	-	TRBJ2-1	TRBV29-1	TGCAGCGTTGAGTTAGGGGGCAATGAGCAGTTCTTC	CSVELGGNEQFF
-	-	TRBJ2-5	TRBV5-1	TGCGCCAGCAGCATTTCTGGTGAGACCCAGTACTTC	CASSISGETQYF
once	TRBD2	TRBJ2-7	TRBV19	TGTGCCAGTAGTATCCTCCGGACTAGCGTCGAGCAGTACTTC	CASSILRTSVEQYF
-	-	TRBJ1-1	TRBV10-3	TGTGCCATCAGTGAGCAGGACAGCTCTGAAGCTTTCTTT	CAISEQDSSEAFF
-	TRBD1	TRBJ1-2	TRBV2	TGTGCCAGCAGTGAATCGCGGACAGGGAGTTCAATGGGCTACACCTTC	CASSESRTGSSMGYTF
once	-	TRBJ1-3	TRBV19	TGTGCCAGCCACACAGGGTCGGCGGCTGGAAACACCATATATTTT	CASHTGSAAGNTIYF
-	-	TRBJ2-7	TRBV29-1	TGCAGCGTGAGGACGCAATCCTACGAGCAGTACTTC	CSVRTQSYEQYF
-	TRBD2	TRBJ2-7	TRBV30	TGTGCCTGCTTACTAGCGGGAGGCCCCTACGAGCAGTACTTC	CACLLAGGPYEQYF
-	-	TRBJ1-1	TRBV3-1/TRBV3-2	TGTGCCAGCAGCCCCGGACAGCCGAACACTGAAGCTTTCTTT	CASSPGQPNTEAFF
-	-	TRBJ1-5	TRBV7-2	TGTGCCAGCAGCTTAGGGGGAAGGGCGAATCAGCCCCAGCATTTT	CASSLGGRANQPQHF
-	TRBD1	TRBJ1-1	TRBV3-1/TRBV3-2	TGTGCCAGCAGCCGCAAAGGACAGGGGGGCACTGAAGCTTTCTTT	CASSRKGQGGTEAFF
-	TRBD2	TRBJ2-7	TRBV28	TGTGCCAGCAGCGGGACGGGAGGGTTTACCTACGAGCAGTACTTC	CASSGTGGFTYEQYF
-	-	TRBJ2-1	TRBV20-1	TGCAGTGCTAGTGCCCCAATCGAGGGCCGGGAGCAGTTCTTC	CSASAPIEGREQFF
-	TRBD2	TRBJ2-7	TRBV6-1	TGTGCCAGCACTGAAGCGACTAGCGGGACCTACGAGCAGTACTTC	CASTEATSGTYEQYF